This record covers a single T cell receptor beta chain. This record comes from a study of identical twins. TCRdb re-derived calls from the 5' RACE reads in MiXCR, one entry per CDR3 protein. The sample lists roughly 1.6 million distinct CDR3 sequences, around a third occurring once. The CDR3 is 15 residues long. With V trimmed by 0 bases and J by 6 bases, 7 bases remained unmatched. The germline CDR1 and CDR2 sequences are SGHRS and YFSETQ. The J gene is TRBJ2-7, the V gene TRBV5-1; 9 positions agree with TRBD1. Sequencing input: cord blood. This receptor was identified in a newborn girl in good health. In DNA, the CDR3 is TGCGCCAGCAGCTTGGACGCCGGGACAGGGCGCGAGCAGTACTTC. Protein sequence: CASSLDAGTGREQYF.